This TCR beta chain was identified during a study of blood T cell repertoires in COVID-19. Looking at the study overall: PBMCs, B-cell-depleted T cells, or T cells were the source of the cDNA or gDNA that made up the material.

Seattle's enrolled individuals joined amid active infection and were then monitored longitudinally. In the original workflow: Amplification from reference gene primers served as the basis for estimated nucleated cell counts. The table came from immunoSEQ multiplex PCR; TCRdb's copy has only in-frame clones and leaves some out. D and trimming come from the DNA, and the V and J calls and clone size come from that table. The sample yields some 150,000 clones, more than 75% seen once. This clone was found a few times. The V segment lost 4 bases and the J segment 6 bases; nucleotides outside the gene matches: 13. Germline CDR1 and CDR2: SGHTA and FQGNSA. The CDR3 extends over 16 amino acids.

This sequence originates from a woman aged 65 to 85 with COVID-19, enrolled during active disease. The rearrangement joins TRBV7-2 to TRBJ1-2; TRBD1 aligns across 8 bases. The sample consisted of peripheral blood. CDR3 sequence: CASSSQVTGVRNGYTF. CDR3 bases: TGTGCCAGCAGCTCTCAAGTGACAGGGGTGCGAAATGGCTACACCTTC.